This T cell receptor (beta chain) appears in the sequencing data of a study of CD8+ T cells in alopecia areata. In each case, RNA was isolated and then reverse transcribed into cDNA as the sequencing template. The table came from immunoSEQ multiplex PCR; TCRdb's copy has only in-frame clones and leaves some out. The sample has some 190,000 clones; about 47% are singletons. Germline V gives CDR1 SGHVS, CDR2 FQNEAQ. Trimming removed 5 bases at V and 0 bases at J, with 12 bases between. This CDR3 comprises 15 residues. Treatment in this sample: oral pan-JAK inhibitor, 5-10 mg twice daily. The J gene is TRBJ2-3, the V gene TRBV7-8; perhaps TRBD2 as D (5 bases). This material consisted of CD8+ T cells sorted from blood, taken at week 52, from a patient treated with tofacitinib. This sequence originates from a human donor with alopecia areata. CDR3 coding DNA: TGTGCCAGCAGCCGTGCTGAGGGTAGCACAGATACGCAGTATTTT. This sequence encodes CASSRAEGSTDTQYF.